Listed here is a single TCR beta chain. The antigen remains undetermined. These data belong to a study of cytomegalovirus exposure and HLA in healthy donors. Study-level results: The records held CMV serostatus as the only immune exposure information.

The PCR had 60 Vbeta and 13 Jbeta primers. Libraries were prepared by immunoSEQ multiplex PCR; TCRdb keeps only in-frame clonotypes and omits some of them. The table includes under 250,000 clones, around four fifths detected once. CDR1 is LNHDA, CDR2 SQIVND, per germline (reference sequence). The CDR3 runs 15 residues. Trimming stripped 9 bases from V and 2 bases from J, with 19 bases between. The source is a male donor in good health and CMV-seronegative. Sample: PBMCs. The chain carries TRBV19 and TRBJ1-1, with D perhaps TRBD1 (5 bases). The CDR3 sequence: CASRGGRGRNTEAFF. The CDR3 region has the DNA TGTGCCAGCCGGGGGGGGAGGGGACGAAACACTGAAGCTTTCTTT.